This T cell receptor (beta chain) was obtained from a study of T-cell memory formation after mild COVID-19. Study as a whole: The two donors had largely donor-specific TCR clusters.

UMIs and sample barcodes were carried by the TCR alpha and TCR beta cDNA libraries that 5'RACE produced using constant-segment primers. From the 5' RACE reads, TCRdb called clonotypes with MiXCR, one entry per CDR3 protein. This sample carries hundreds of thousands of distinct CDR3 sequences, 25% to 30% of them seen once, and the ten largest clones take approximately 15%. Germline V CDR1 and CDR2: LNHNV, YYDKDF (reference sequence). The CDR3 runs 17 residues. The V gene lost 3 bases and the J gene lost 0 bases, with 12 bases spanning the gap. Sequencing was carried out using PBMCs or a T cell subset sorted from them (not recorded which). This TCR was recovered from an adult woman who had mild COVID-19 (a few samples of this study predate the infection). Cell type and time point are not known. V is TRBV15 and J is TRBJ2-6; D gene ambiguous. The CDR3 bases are TGTGCCACCAGCAGGGGTGAAGGGCACTCTGGGGCCAACGTCCTGACTTTC. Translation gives CATSRGEGHSGANVLTF.